The 4 T cell receptor beta chains below were found in one sample sequenced in a study of shared clonotypes between healthy human individuals. Naive CD8 cells were CD45RO-negative, positively selected for CCR7, excluding terminally differentiated effector memory CD45RA+ cells. The method was immunoSEQ multiplex PCR; TCRdb's version includes in-frame clones alone and lacks a portion of them. The sample has some 2 million clones, just under 95% seen once. Sequencing input: naive CD8+ T cells sorted from blood. The origin of the receptors is a man between 18 and 35 years old in good health.

On this clone: This sample includes further DNA sequences coding for the same CDR3. V is TRBV9 and J is TRBJ2-3, with D hard to call. Germline assignment: CDR1 SGDLS and CDR2 YYNGEE. V was cut by 0 bases and J by 0 bases, with 2 bases left in between. The CDR3 has 13 residues. The CDR3 DNA is TGTGCCAGCAGCGTAGGAAGCACAGATACGCAGTATTTT. Its protein product is CASSVGSTDTQYF.

This rearrangement joins TRBV27 to TRBJ1-6; D unclear. V lost 11 bases, J lost 7 bases, and 15 bases lay in between. The CDR3 loop spans 13 amino acids. The V gene's germline CDR1 is MNHEY and CDR2 SMNVEV (reference sequence). The CDR3 nucleotides read TGTGCCTCCCAGACGGCAGCGAATTCACCCCTCCACTTT. It yields the protein CASQTAANSPLHF.

This sequence joins TRBV6-6 and TRBJ2-7; D is unclear. Germline V gives CDR1 MNHNY, CDR2 SVGAGI (reference sequence). The V end was cut by 2 bases, the J end by 4 bases, with 6 bases between. The CDR3 runs 12 residues. The CDR3 nucleotides read TGTGCCAGCAGTTACATGAGGTACGAGCAGTACTTC. Encoded protein: CASSYMRYEQYF.

As to this clone: The sample contains more than one DNA sequence encoding this CDR3. The genes are TRBV28 and TRBJ2-3; maybe TRBD1 (6 bases). Trimming took off 6 bases at V and 0 bases at J, with 13 bases between the two ends. CDR1 is MDHEN, CDR2 SYDVKM, per germline. This CDR3 is 15 amino acids long. The CDR3 protein is CASSLGAVSTDTQYF. The CDR3 DNA reads TGTGCCAGCAGCCTGGGGGCGGTTAGCACAGATACGCAGTATTTT.